This TCR beta chain is drawn from a study of monozygotic twins with cystic fibrosis. Turning to the study itself: Libraries were built from three micrograms of fragmented DNA using about 15 PCR cycles. Findings and limits, study-wide: J usage was most co-twin-similar in 8 of 16 pairs, V in 13. Monozygotic CF twin pairs shared significantly more nucleotide-identical clonotypes than unrelated CF individuals did. Clonality was generally low (median roughly 0.01), higher in the most severe patients.

The CDR3 consists of 16 residues. Per germline, CDR1 SGHVS and CDR2 FQNEAQ. The V and J ends lost 5 bases and 4 bases respectively, with 21 bases between them. This clone was found once. Its antigen is currently unknown. Clones were read by immunoSEQ multiplex PCR, and TCRdb kept only the in-frame ones, dropping some. The sample has around 33,000 clones, roughly 84% seen once. The chain carries TRBV7-8 and TRBJ2-7, with D unresolved. This receptor was taken from a girl under 10 years old with cystic fibrosis. The sample comprised blood. The CDR3 bases are TGTGCCAGCAGCCCCCGTCGTGTGGAGCCCGCATACGAGCAGTACTTC. Encoded protein: CASSPRRVEPAYEQYF.